Described below is a single T cell receptor (beta chain) sequence and its context. Its antigen is as yet unknown. The assay was run at survey level. This table comes from immunoSEQ multiplex PCR, and its TCRdb copy is limited to in-frame clones, with some not included. The sample lists about 29,000 clones, approximately 79% seen once, with roughly 6.4% in the top ten. This entry is derived from a study of STAT5B mutations in CD4+ large granular lymphocyte leukemia. Study background: Healthy donors showed HLA-associated enrichment of the CDR3 'QG' motif.

Points from the study as a whole: Main leukemic clonotypes were patient-specific, but 20% to 25% appeared at low frequency elsewhere.

Germline V CDR1 and CDR2: SGHNT, YYREEE (reference sequence). The CDR3 loop spans 15 amino acids. The source is a human donor in good health. The chain uses TRBV5-4 and TRBJ2-5; 9 nucleotides align to TRBD1. The J call could be wrong; TRBJ2-7 is a better fit for the DNA end. The sequencing input was CD4+ T cells from blood buffy coats. The CDR3 DNA follows: TGTGCCAGCAGCGACTCCCGGACAGGGGACTACGAGCAGTACTTC. This sequence encodes CASSDSRTGDYEQYF.